The sequence of this T cell receptor beta chain was determined in a study of human T cells and chemical hapten exposure. From germline, CDR1 is ENHRY and CDR2 SYGVKD. The CDR3 is 14 amino acids. V lost 6 bases and J lost 6; bases outside the gene matches: 6. The study used a library that attached unique molecular identifiers to individual cDNA molecules. TCRdb reprocessed the 5' RACE reads via MiXCR and lists one record per CDR3 protein. The sample has 110,000 or so distinct CDR3 sequences, roughly 18% seen once; the top ten hold around 3%. Blood, whole and unfractionated, served as the source for total RNA extraction.

This chain links TRBV10-3 with TRBJ2-7; TRBD1 agrees at 12 bases. The sequence derives from a human donor in good health. CDR3 region: CAISSGTGGFEQYF. The CDR3 nucleotides are TGTGCCATCAGCTCCGGGACAGGGGGCTTCGAGCAGTACTTC.